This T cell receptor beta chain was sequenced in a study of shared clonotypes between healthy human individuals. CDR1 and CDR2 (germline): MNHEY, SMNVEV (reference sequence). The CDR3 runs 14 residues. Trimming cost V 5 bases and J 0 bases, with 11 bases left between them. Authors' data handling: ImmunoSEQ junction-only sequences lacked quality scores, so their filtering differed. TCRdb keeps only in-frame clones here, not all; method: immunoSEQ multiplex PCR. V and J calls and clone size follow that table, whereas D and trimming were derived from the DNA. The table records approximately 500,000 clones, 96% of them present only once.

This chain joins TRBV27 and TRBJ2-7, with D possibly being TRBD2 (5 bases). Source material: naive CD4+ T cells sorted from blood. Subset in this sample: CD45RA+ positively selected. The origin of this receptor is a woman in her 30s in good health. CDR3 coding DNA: TGTGCCAGCAGTCACCGGGATATCTCCTACGAGCAGTACTTC. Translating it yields CASSHRDISYEQYF.